This entry lists 25 T cell receptor beta chains sequenced from one sample in a study of metastatic and nonmetastatic thyroid tumors. TCRdb called clones again from the PCR reads with MiXCR. In the table there are 4,300 or so clones, about 33% of which are singletons. Every patient underwent thyroid surgery untreated. The source material was adjacent normal tissue. These receptors were collected from a male donor with papillary thyroid cancer or a benign thyroid nodule (not recorded which). Some clones in this sample may be carry-over from other donors' samples.

The rearrangement uses TRBV7-4 and TRBJ2-3, with 8 bases lining up with TRBD2. With 4 bases clipped from V and 1 base from J, the junction kept 1 base outside the gene matches. Germline V gene data show CDR1 as SGHVT and CDR2 as SQSDAQ. The CDR3 has 14 residues. This CDR3 is CASSSAGGTDTQYF. The CDR3 nucleotides read TGTGCCAGCAGCTCAGCGGGAGGCACAGATACGCAGTATTTT. The full variable domain, completed using reference TRBV7-4 and TRBJ2-3, is GAGVSQSPRYKVAKRGRDVALRCDSISGHVTLYWYRQTLGQGSEVLTYSQSDAQRDKSGRPSGRFSAERPERSVSTLKIQRTEQGDSAVYLCASSSAGGTDTQYFGPGTRLTVL.

Only a few counts were recorded for this clone. The rearrangement joins TRBV7-8 to TRBJ2-7; no clear D. The germline CDR1 and CDR2 sequences are SGHVS and FQNEAQ. The CDR3 contains 14 residues. The V end was cut by 1 base, the J end by 4 bases, with 11 bases between. CDR3 DNA: TGTGCCAGCAGCTTAGTATACGGCGCTTACGAGCAGTACTTC. Translation: CASSLVYGAYEQYF.

The gene calls are TRBV24-1 and TRBJ2-7, with D hard to call. This CDR3 region has 12 residues. Between the trimmed V and J ends, which lost 3 bases and 6 bases, there was a span of 8 bases. CDR1 and CDR2 (germline): KGHDR, SFDVKD. The CDR3 DNA reads TGTGCCACCAGTGATGCGACGTTCGAGCAGTACTTC. Its translation: CATSDATFEQYF.

This clone came up many times. The chain uses TRBV19 and TRBJ1-6; 7 bases match TRBD1. The CDR3 consists of 15 residues. Trimming cost V 3 bases and J 6 bases; bases outside gene matches: 5. CDR1 LNHDA and CDR2 SQIVND come from the germline V gene (reference sequence). CDR3 loop: CASSMLGQFNSPLHF. Here the CDR3 DNA reads TGTGCCAGTAGTATGTTGGGACAGTTTAATTCACCCCTCCACTTT.

This clone was observed a handful of times. The CDR3 sequence is CASSEAGGLEAFF. The DNA for the CDR3 is TGTGCCAGCAGTGAAGCGGGGGGCCTGGAAGCTTTCTTT. The gene calls are TRBV6-1 and TRBJ1-1; possible D gene TRBD1, 6 bases. The CDR3 covers 13 residues. V was shortened by 0 bases and J by 8 bases, with 10 bases between the two germline ends. Germline-derived CDR1 and CDR2 are MNHNS and SASEGT.

This clone has just a few counts. The V and J genes are TRBV27 and TRBJ1-5, with D possibly TRBD1 on 6 matching bases. Germline V lookup: CDR1 MNHEY, CDR2 SMNVEV (reference sequence). The CDR3 runs 14 residues. V was cut by 8 bases and J by 6 bases, with 17 bases left in between. The CDR3 loop is CASGTRGGGQPQHF. The CDR3 bases are TGTGCCAGCGGGACACGGGGGGGCGGTCAGCCCCAGCATTTT.

This clone is medium-sized by share. V usage is TRBV5-1 and J usage is TRBJ1-1; D gene unclear. V was trimmed by 1 base and J by 11 bases, leaving 15 bases between them. The CDR3 extends over 13 amino acids. Per the germline V gene, CDR1 is SGHRS and CDR2 is YFSETQ. The CDR3 DNA is TGCGCCAGCAGCTTGAGTAGCCAAACCGGTGCTTTCTTT. This codes for CASSLSSQTGAFF.

This clone was seen a few times. The chain has TRBV2 and TRBJ1-2, with TRBD1 identical over 10 bases. V lost 4 bases and J lost 3; bases outside the gene matches: 5. The CDR3 is 15 residues long. Germline lookup yields CDR1 SNHLY and CDR2 FYNNEI. CDR3 protein: CASSGQGAGYYGYTF. The DNA of the CDR3 is TGTGCCAGCAGTGGACAGGGGGCTGGGTACTATGGCTACACCTTC.

This clone was seen a handful of times. The chain has TRBV20-1 and TRBJ1-2, with D unresolved. Trimming removed 7 bases at V and 5 bases at J, with 14 bases between. The CDR3 has 12 amino acids. In germline, CDR1 is DFQATT, CDR2 SNEGSKA (reference sequence). CDR3 sequence: CSVLDGDYGYTF. DNA of the CDR3: TGCAGTGTCCTGGACGGTGATTATGGCTACACCTTC.

This chain uses TRBV30 with TRBJ1-1; TRBD1 agrees at 8 bases. This CDR3 has 14 amino acids. V lost 3 bases and J lost 1; bases outside the gene matches: 4. The germline V gene encodes CDR1 GTSNPN and CDR2 SVGIG (reference sequence). In DNA form, the CDR3 reads TGTGCCTGGAGGAGGACAGGGAGGAACACTGAAGCTTTCTTT. Amino acids: CAWRRTGRNTEAFF.

The chain recombines TRBV11-3 with TRBJ2-5; TRBD1 might be the D (6 bases). The J call may be mistaken, given a closer DNA end match to TRBJ2-1. The CDR3 loop spans 16 amino acids. Germline CDR1 reads SGHNT; CDR2 reads YENEEA. CDR3 region: CASSPMPGHGTNEQFF. CDR3 coding DNA: TGTGCCAGCAGCCCTATGCCGGGACACGGTACGAATGAGCAGTTCTTC.

The rearrangement links TRBV3-1 to TRBJ2-7, with D possibly being TRBD2 (5 bases). From germline, CDR1 is LGHDT and CDR2 YNNKEL (reference sequence). Trimming removed 3 bases at V and 7 bases at J, with 10 bases between. The CDR3 covers 12 residues. CDR3 bases: TGTGCCAGCAGCCAGACTACCGGGGAGCAGTACTTC. This codes for CASSQTTGEQYF.

V gene TRBV2 combines with J gene TRBJ1-5, with 7 bases matching TRBD1. Germline V CDR1 and CDR2: SNHLY, FYNNEI. There are 15 residues in the CDR3. The V segment lost 6 bases and the J segment 7 bases; nucleotides outside the gene matches: 12. CDR3 sequence (DNA): TGTGCCAGCAGCCCCCGGCGGGCAGGGGGACAGCCCCAGCATTTT. It codes for CASSPRRAGGQPQHF. Combining the CDR3 with reference TRBV2 and TRBJ1-5 gives the whole variable domain EPEVTQTPSHQVTQMGQEVILRCVPISNHLYFYWYRQILGQKVEFLVSFYNNEISEKSEIFDDQFSVERPDGSNFTLKIRSTKLEDSAMYFCASSPRRAGGQPQHFGDGTRLSIL.

The chain joins TRBV20-1 to TRBJ2-7; 8 nucleotides line up with TRBD2. In germline, CDR1 is DFQATT, CDR2 SNEGSKA (reference sequence). J lost 6 bases, V lost 2 bases, and 0 bases had no gene match. The CDR3 is made up of 11 amino acids. The CDR3 DNA sequence: TGCAGTGCTAGACTAGCGGGCGAGCAGTACTTC. Residues: CSARLAGEQYF.

This clone has more than one count but fewer than ten. This chain connects TRBV30 to TRBJ1-2; a possible D gene is TRBD1 (5 bases). The V end lost 2 bases, the J end lost 7 bases, and 11 bases lay between the germline ends. This CDR3 has 12 residues. Germline lookup yields CDR1 GTSNPN and CDR2 SVGIG (reference sequence). In DNA form, the CDR3 reads TGTGCCTGGAGTTTCCGGGGGTTTGGCTACACCTTC. This translates into CAWSFRGFGYTF.

This chain connects TRBV30 to TRBJ1-2; TRBD1 matches 7 bases. V lost 5 bases, J lost 4 bases, and 4 bases stayed unmatched. The CDR3 sequence is 12 residues long. The V gene's germline CDR1 is GTSNPN and CDR2 SVGIG (reference sequence). CDR3 residues: CAWGTGAYGYTF. The CDR3 DNA reads as TGTGCCTGGGGAACAGGGGCCTATGGCTACACCTTC.

This clone has a handful of counts. This chain connects TRBV2 to TRBJ2-1; TRBD2 is a possible D gene (7 bases). This CDR3 comprises 13 residues. The V end was cut by 10 bases, the J end by 7 bases, with 17 bases between. Germline CDR1 SNHLY, CDR2 FYNNEI. The CDR3 spells CANHEGGGNEQFF. CDR3 nucleotides: TGTGCCAACCACGAGGGAGGGGGTAATGAGCAGTTCTTC.

The chain recombines TRBV20-1 with TRBJ2-3; D is undetermined. V was pared by 0 bases and J by 2 bases, with 27 bases between. Germline CDR1 is DFQATT and CDR2 is SNEGSKA (reference sequence). This CDR3 has 20 amino acids. CDR3 sequence reads: CSARDLQPRPGGLSTDTQYF. CDR3 DNA: TGCAGTGCTAGAGATCTCCAACCCCGCCCCGGTGGGCTATCCACAGATACGCAGTATTTT.

V and J are TRBV28 and TRBJ1-2; TRBD1 might be the D (6 bases). V dropped 7 bases and J dropped 2 bases, with 14 bases sitting between them. Germline loops: CDR1 MDHEN, CDR2 SYDVKM. This CDR3 comprises 14 residues. The CDR3 reads CASNRQAVNYGYTF. CDR3 coding DNA: TGTGCCAGCAACCGACAGGCAGTGAACTATGGCTACACCTTC.

The chain links TRBV11-1 to TRBJ2-6, with TRBD2 matching over 10 bases. The germline V gene has CDR1 SGHAT and CDR2 FQDESV (reference sequence). J was trimmed by 0 bases and V by 4 bases; bases with no gene match: 6. The length of the CDR3 is 18 residues. DNA of the CDR3: TGTGCCAGCAGCTACGCTAGCGGGAGTAGCTCTGGGGCCAACGTCCTGACTTTC. Translation: CASSYASGSSSGANVLTF.

This clone was recorded a few times. The chain couples TRBV27 to TRBJ2-7; maybe TRBD1 (6 bases). Trimming pared 6 bases from V and 4 bases from J, leaving 13 bases between. Germline CDR1 reads MNHEY; CDR2 reads SMNVEV (reference sequence). CDR3 size: 13 residues. In nucleotides, the CDR3 is TGTGCCAGCAGCTTAGTAGGGGGTTACGAGCAGTACTTC. Its translation is CASSLVGGYEQYF.

This clone was counted only a few times. The chain couples TRBV2 to TRBJ2-7, with 8 bases matching TRBD1. V dropped 4 bases and J dropped 2; count of bases not matched to a gene: 4. The CDR3 spans 14 residues. Per the germline V gene, CDR1 is SNHLY and CDR2 is FYNNEI. Here the CDR3 reads CASSVLQGAYEQYF. The DNA for the CDR3 is TGTGCCAGCAGTGTACTACAGGGGGCCTACGAGCAGTACTTC.

The rearrangement uses TRBV7-2 and TRBJ2-7; 9 bases line up with TRBD2. The CDR3 spans 13 residues. Germline CDR1 and CDR2: SGHTA and FQGNSA. Trimming cost V 5 bases and J 3 bases; bases outside gene matches: 2. DNA of the CDR3: TGTGCCAGCAGCAGGACTAGCGACTACGAGCAGTACTTC. It translates to CASSRTSDYEQYF.

This chain connects TRBV12-3 or TRBV12-4 to TRBJ2-1; D is undetermined. This CDR3 has 12 residues. The V gene lost 6 bases and the J gene lost 5 bases, with 8 bases spanning the gap. The CDR3 DNA sequence: TGTGCCAGCAGCCGCGCCGACAATGAGCAGTTCTTC. It translates to CASSRADNEQFF.

This clone was seen once. This chain joins TRBV5-6 and TRBJ1-2, with TRBD1 matching over 7 bases. The CDR3 runs to 14 residues. J was trimmed by 3 bases and V by 4 bases; bases with no gene match: 6. Germline values: CDR1 SGHDT, CDR2 YYEEEE. As DNA, the CDR3 is TGTGCCAGCAGCCCCGGACAGGCGGACTATGGCTACACCTTC. Translating it yields CASSPGQADYGYTF.